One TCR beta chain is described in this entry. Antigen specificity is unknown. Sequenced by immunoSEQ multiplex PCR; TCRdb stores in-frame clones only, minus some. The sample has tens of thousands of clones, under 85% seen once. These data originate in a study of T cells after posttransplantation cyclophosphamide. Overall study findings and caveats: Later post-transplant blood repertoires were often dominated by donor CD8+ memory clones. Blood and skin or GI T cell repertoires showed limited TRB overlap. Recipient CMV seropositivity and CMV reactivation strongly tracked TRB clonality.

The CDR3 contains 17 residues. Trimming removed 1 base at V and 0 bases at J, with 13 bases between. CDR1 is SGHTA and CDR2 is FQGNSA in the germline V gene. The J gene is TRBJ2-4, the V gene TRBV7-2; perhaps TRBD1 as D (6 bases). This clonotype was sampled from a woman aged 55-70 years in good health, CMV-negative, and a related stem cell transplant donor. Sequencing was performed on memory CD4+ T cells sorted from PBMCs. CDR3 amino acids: CASSLGAGVLAKNIQYF. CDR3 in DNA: TGTGCCAGCAGCTTAGGAGCAGGGGTACTAGCCAAAAACATTCAGTACTTC.